The 30 T cell receptor beta chains in this list originate from one sample, sequenced in a study of T cells in Graves' hyperthyroidism and ophthalmopathy. RNA transcripts served as the template for amplifying TCR beta CDR3 regions. The primer set for the first-round RT-PCR of the TCR CDR3 was HTBI. Each CDR3 protein gets one entry after TCRdb re-called the multiplex PCR reads with MiXCR. This sample has around 540,000 distinct CDR3 sequences, with roughly 46% found just once. Source material: peripheral blood or thyroid tissue (not recorded which). The receptors originated from a woman between 18 and 29 years old with Graves' hyperthyroidism.

This clonotype was recorded at least ten times. V is TRBV7-2 and J is TRBJ2-5, with D perhaps TRBD1 (7 bases). V was clipped by 5 bases and J by 2 bases, with 18 bases between them. CDR3 length equals 16 residues. Germline V gene lookup returns CDR1 SGHTA and CDR2 FQGNSA. The CDR3 here is CASSLVGGRGQETQYF. The CDR3 coding sequence is TGTGCCAGCAGCCTTGTGGGAGGCAGGGGGCAAGAGACCCAGTACTTC.

The chain carries TRBV2 and TRBJ2-5; TRBD2 might be the D (5 bases). Germline CDR1 is SNHLY and CDR2 is FYNNEI. V dropped 2 bases and J dropped 5 bases, with 12 bases sitting between them. The CDR3 contains 14 residues. CDR3 coding DNA: TGTGCCAGCAGTGAATCCAGCGGAGACGAGACCCAGTACTTC. Its translation: CASSESSGDETQYF.

J is TRBJ1-4 and V is TRBV20-1; TRBD1 is a possible D gene (6 bases). V lost 2 bases and J 6 bases, leaving 13 bases between the germline ends. Germline CDR1 reads DFQATT; CDR2 reads SNEGSKA (reference sequence). The CDR3 length is 14 residues. CDR3 region: CSARSRQAHEKLFF. The DNA of the CDR3 is TGCAGTGCTAGATCGAGACAGGCCCATGAAAAACTGTTTTTT.

The rearrangement uses TRBV2 and TRBJ2-7; D might be TRBD1 (6 bases). The CDR3 is made up of 16 amino acids. Trimming stripped 3 bases from V and 0 bases from J, with 15 bases between. Germline V gives CDR1 SNHLY, CDR2 FYNNEI. CDR3 nucleotide sequence: TGTGCCAGCAGTGAGGCGGACAGCGAGGGCTCCTACGAGCAGTACTTC. Translated, it gives CASSEADSEGSYEQYF.

In this sample, this clonotype turned up a few times. The chain employs TRBV5-4 and TRBJ2-7; a possible D gene is TRBD1 (5 bases). CDR3 size: 12 residues. Trimming stripped 4 bases from V and 5 bases from J, with 10 bases between. Germline V gene sequence: CDR1 SGHNT, CDR2 YYREEE (reference sequence). The CDR3 reads CASSVRANEQYF. The CDR3, as DNA: TGTGCCAGCAGCGTCAGGGCCAACGAGCAGTACTTC.

This clonotype was detected a few times. This chain links TRBV7-3 with TRBJ2-7, with TRBD1 identical over 7 bases. The V gene end was trimmed by 6 bases and the J gene end by 5 bases; junction bases not matched to a gene: 10. The CDR3 covers 14 residues. Germline CDR1 reads SGHTA; CDR2 reads FQGTGA. This CDR3 is CASSTFHDRDEQYF. Here the CDR3 DNA reads TGTGCCAGCAGTACCTTCCACGACAGGGACGAGCAGTACTTC.

This clonotype appeared a few times. The chain joins TRBV24-1 to TRBJ1-5, with 8 positions matching TRBD1. Germline V CDR1 and CDR2: KGHDR, SFDVKD. The V gene end was trimmed by 2 bases and the J gene end by 2 bases; junction bases not matched to a gene: 4. The CDR3 length is 16 residues. In DNA, the CDR3 is TGTGCCACCAGTGATTCTCAGGGGGCTCGCAATCAGCCCCAGCATTTT. Amino acids: CATSDSQGARNQPQHF.

The rearrangement links TRBV12-3 or TRBV12-4 to TRBJ2-5; no clear D. Trimming took off 2 bases at V and 3 bases at J, with 7 bases between the two ends. The CDR3 is made up of 13 amino acids. The CDR3 coding sequence is TGTGCCAGCAGTTTAAACTGGGAAGAGACCCAGTACTTC. It is translated as CASSLNWEETQYF.

This clonotype was seen at least ten times. This rearrangement joins TRBV11-2 to TRBJ2-7, with D perhaps matching TRBD1 (5 bases). The ends were cut back, 2 bases at V and 7 bases at J, with 12 bases in the middle. Germline lookup yields CDR1 SGHAT and CDR2 FQNNGV. The CDR3 totals 13 residues. The CDR3: CASSLSRAGEQYF. CDR3 DNA sequence: TGTGCCAGCAGCTTAAGCAGGGCCGGGGAGCAGTACTTC.

The chain combines TRBV25-1 with TRBJ1-6; D gene uncertain. This CDR3 is 12 amino acids long. V was cut by 9 bases and J by 4 bases, with 7 bases left in between. Germline CDR1 is MGHDK and CDR2 is SYGVNS. CDR3 in amino acids: CARQRYNSPLHF. CDR3 bases: TGTGCCAGACAGCGATATAATTCACCCCTCCACTTT.

This clonotype appeared a few times. This chain connects TRBV12-3 or TRBV12-4 to TRBJ2-7; a possible D gene is TRBD2 (5 bases). There are 13 residues in the CDR3. Trimming pared 2 bases from V and 3 bases from J, leaving 8 bases between. This CDR3 is CASSLQRIYEQYF. CDR3 coding DNA: TGTGCCAGCAGTTTACAGCGGATCTACGAGCAGTACTTC.

The chain uses TRBV7-2 and TRBJ2-7; a possible D gene is TRBD2 (5 bases). Between the trimmed V and J ends, which lost 4 bases and 4 bases, there was a span of 11 bases. CDR1 and CDR2 (germline): SGHTA, FQGNSA. The CDR3 runs to 13 residues. The CDR3 region is CASSSGDGYEQYF. CDR3 bases: TGTGCCAGCAGCTCCGGGGATGGTTACGAGCAGTACTTC.

This clonotype has at least ten counts. The chain uses TRBV5-1 and TRBJ1-6; 10 nucleotides match TRBD1. This CDR3 is 13 amino acids long. Germline V gene sequence: CDR1 SGHRS, CDR2 YFSETQ. J gave up 9 bases and V 3 bases, and 0 bases lay outside the gene matches. As DNA, the CDR3 is TGCGCCAGCAGCTGGGACAGGGGTTCACCCCTCCACTTT. Translation: CASSWDRGSPLHF.

The chain has TRBV19 and TRBJ1-2; the match to TRBD1 covers 9 bases. This CDR3 contains 15 residues. Unmatched junction bases numbered 7, after V lost 4 bases and J lost 4 bases. CDR1 and CDR2 from the germline V gene are LNHDA and SQIVND (reference sequence). The CDR3 bases are TGTGCCAGTAGTACTGAGGGACAGGGACGCTATGGCTACACCTTC. Its translation is CASSTEGQGRYGYTF.

About this clonotype itself: This sequence may be a read error, since a much larger clone differs from it by one base. CDR3 nucleotide sequence: TGCAGCGCCCGCACTTTGACAGCGATGCCCTACGAGCAGTACTTC. This codes for CSARTLTAMPYEQYF. V and J are TRBV29-1 and TRBJ2-5; tentatively, D is TRBD1 (5 bases). The end of the DNA is better explained by TRBJ2-7, so the J call may be wrong. CDR1 is SQVTM, CDR2 ANQGSEA, per germline. The CDR3 is 15 residues long.

The chain combines TRBV3-1 with TRBJ1-2; D gene unclear. Germline loops: CDR1 LGHDT, CDR2 YNNKEL (reference sequence). Trimming left V 8 bases short and J 0 bases short, with 10 bases between. This CDR3 is built from 13 residues. In nucleotides, the CDR3 is TGTGCCAGCGCTAGCCATCCTAACTATGGCTACACCTTC. Protein sequence: CASASHPNYGYTF.

With regard to this clonotype: This may be a read error: a much more frequent sequence differs by one nucleotide. The chain uses TRBV24-1 and TRBJ2-2; TRBD2 is a possible D gene (5 bases). Between the trimmed V and J ends, which lost 9 bases and 2 bases, there was a span of 15 bases. The CDR3 totals 15 residues. Germline CDR1 reads KGHDR; CDR2 reads SFDVKD. The CDR3 loop reads CATRGPDGNTGELFF. CDR3 coding DNA: TGTGCCACCCGCGGGCCGGACGGAAACACCGGGGAGCTGTTTTTT.

This clonotype has ten or more counts. The chain has TRBV7-2 and TRBJ2-7, with 7 bases lining up with TRBD1. This CDR3 spans 12 amino acids. J gave up 6 bases and V 5 bases, and 4 bases lay outside the gene matches. Looked up from germline, CDR1 is SGHTA and CDR2 is FQGNSA. The CDR3 region has the DNA TGTGCCAGCAGCCACAGGGGTCTCGAGCAGTACTTC. Encoded protein: CASSHRGLEQYF.

The chain has TRBV5-8 and TRBJ2-7, with D perhaps TRBD1 or TRBD2 (5 bases each). This CDR3 is 14 amino acids long. V lost 5 bases, J lost 4 bases, and 16 bases lay in between. Germline CDR1 SGHTS, CDR2 YDEGEE. The CDR3 DNA sequence: TGTGCCAGCAGTACGACCGGGACCGAATACGAGCAGTACTTC. Translated: CASSTTGTEYEQYF.

This clonotype was seen only a few times. The gene calls are TRBV5-1 and TRBJ1-4; no clear D. Germline CDR1 reads SGHRS; CDR2 reads YFSETQ. The CDR3 runs 14 residues. V was trimmed by 7 bases and J by 7 bases, leaving 17 bases between them. DNA for the CDR3: TGCGCCAGCCGACCCCCAGGTGCCGGTGAAAAACTGTTTTTT. It translates to CASRPPGAGEKLFF.

This chain joins TRBV10-3 and TRBJ2-5, with 7 bases that match TRBD2. Germline loops: CDR1 ENHRY, CDR2 SYGVKD. The CDR3 is 15 amino acids. V trimming: 5 bases; J trimming: 1 base; junction bases outside the gene matches: 7. CDR3 coding DNA: TGTGCCATCAGTCGGACTAGTCGGGGCCAAGAGACCCAGTACTTC. It translates to CAISRTSRGQETQYF.

This chain joins TRBV10-3 and TRBJ1-2; no clear D. Looked up from germline, CDR1 is ENHRY and CDR2 is SYGVKD. The V end lost 0 bases, the J end lost 4 bases, and 9 bases lay between the germline ends. The CDR3 length is 14 residues. Written as DNA, the CDR3 is TGTGCCATCAGTGAGTCGGGCGTATCCTATGGCTACACCTTC. Encoded protein: CAISESGVSYGYTF.

The rearrangement links TRBV6-2 or TRBV6-3 to TRBJ1-6, with a weak D call TRBD1 (5 bases). This CDR3 spans 15 amino acids. V lost 5 bases to trimming and J lost 9 bases, with 17 bases between them. The germline V gene has CDR1 MNHEY and CDR2 SVGEGT. Here the CDR3 reads CASSPGTISSSPLHF. CDR3 coding DNA: TGTGCCAGCAGTCCCGGGACGATATCAAGTTCACCCCTCCACTTT.

This clonotype has just a few counts. At one end, the junction sequence differs from germline, possibly due to a read error. The genes are TRBV7-9 and TRBJ2-7; 7 nucleotides align to TRBD2. Germline-derived CDR1 and CDR2 are SEHNR and FQNEAQ (reference sequence). The CDR3 has 15 amino acids. The CDR3 is CASSQEGGSFYEQYF. CDR3 bases: TGCGCCAGCAGCCAAGAAGGCGGGAGTTTCTACGAGCAGTACTTC.

This chain joins TRBV10-3 and TRBJ2-5; TRBD1 is a possible D gene (6 bases). The CDR3 has 12 amino acids. CDR1 and CDR2 from the germline V gene are ENHRY and SYGVKD. Trimming cost V 8 bases and J 0 bases, with 7 bases left between them. The CDR3 sequence: CAIGQYQETQYF. CDR3 nucleotide sequence: TGTGCCATCGGACAGTACCAAGAGACCCAGTACTTC.

This clonotype was counted between two and nine times. The chain joins TRBV20-1 to TRBJ2-5; 7 positions agree with TRBD1. V dropped 5 bases and J dropped 2; count of bases not matched to a gene: 5. The CDR3 is made up of 13 amino acids. CDR1 is DFQATT and CDR2 is SNEGSKA in the germline V gene (reference sequence). Here the CDR3 reads CSAPKQGQETQYF. The CDR3, as DNA: TGCAGTGCTCCCAAACAGGGGCAAGAGACCCAGTACTTC.

This clonotype turned up a few times. The rearrangement uses TRBV7-2 and TRBJ2-2; TRBD2 matches at 10 bases. The CDR3 loop spans 16 amino acids. The V segment lost 7 bases and the J segment 7 bases; nucleotides outside the gene matches: 12. CDR1 and CDR2 (germline): SGHTA, FQGNSA. The CDR3 sequence is CASTVLAGGYDGELFF. Written as DNA, the CDR3 is TGTGCCAGCACCGTATTAGCGGGAGGCTATGACGGGGAGCTGTTTTTT.

J is TRBJ1-4 and V is TRBV25-1, with no clear D. This CDR3 has 15 amino acids. Germline V gene sequence: CDR1 MGHDK, CDR2 SYGVNS. Trimming left V 6 bases short and J 10 bases short, with 21 bases between. CDR3 sequence: CASSLAGLEGGKLFF. The CDR3 nucleotides read TGTGCCAGCAGCTTGGCCGGGCTCGAGGGAGGAAAACTGTTTTTT.

This sequence joins TRBV7-2 and TRBJ1-2; 9 positions match TRBD1. CDR3 length: 16 residues. Germline lookup yields CDR1 SGHTA and CDR2 FQGNSA. V was pared by 4 bases and J by 4 bases, with 10 bases of the junction left unmatched. CDR3 in DNA: TGTGCCAGCAGCTCCCCGGACAGGGGTGGCACCTATGGCTACACCTTC. Translating gives CASSSPDRGGTYGYTF.

This clonotype occurred a few times. The rearrangement uses TRBV7-9 and TRBJ1-5, with D maybe TRBD1 (6 bases). V was cut by 5 bases and J by 1 base, with 12 bases left in between. CDR1 is SEHNR and CDR2 is FQNEAQ in the germline V gene (reference sequence). The CDR3 consists of 15 residues. CDR3 in DNA: TGTGCCAGCAGCCAAGAGGGGGACAGCAATCAGCCCCAGCATTTT. Its protein is CASSQEGDSNQPQHF.